These 24 T cell receptor beta chains share one sample of origin, sequenced in a study of cytomegalovirus exposure and HLA in healthy donors. Primers: 60 Vbeta forward and 13 Jbeta reverse. Assay used: immunoSEQ multiplex PCR; TCRdb lists only in-frame clones, some missing. The sample has fewer than 150,000 clones, around three quarters seen once. What was sequenced was PBMCs. These receptors were taken from a man aged 35 to 55 in good health and CMV-seronegative.

The genes are TRBV5-4 and TRBJ1-3; D is possibly TRBD1 (5 bases). Germline V gene data show CDR1 as SGHNT and CDR2 as YYREEE (reference sequence). Trimming shortened V by 3 bases and J by 2 bases, and 15 bases separated the two germline ends. The CDR3 contains 16 residues. In nucleotides, the CDR3 is TGTGCCAGCAGCTCTGGGGGACTAATCCCTGGAAACACCATATATTTT. It yields the protein CASSSGGLIPGNTIYF. Filled out from reference TRBV5-4 and TRBJ1-3, the complete variable domain reads ETGVTQSPTHLIKTRGQQVTLRCSSQSGHNTVSWYQQALGQGPQFIFQYYREEENGRGNFPPRFSGLQFPNYSSELNVNALELDDSALYLCASSSGGLIPGNTIYFGEGSWLTVV.

The J gene is TRBJ2-7, the V gene TRBV5-4; 9 positions agree with TRBD1. Losses at the gene ends were 4 bases for V and 6 bases for J; bases not matched to a gene: 11. Germline values: CDR1 SGHNT, CDR2 YYREEE (reference sequence). CDR3 size: 15 residues. This CDR3 is CASSTPDRGAGEQYF. CDR3 nucleotide sequence: TGTGCCAGCAGCACTCCGGACAGGGGTGCAGGCGAGCAGTACTTC.

This chain joins TRBV6-6 and TRBJ2-7; 12 bases map to TRBD2. V shed 6 bases, J shed 1 base, and the junction held 7 bases outside the gene matches. The germline V gene encodes CDR1 MNHNY and CDR2 SVGAGI (reference sequence). The CDR3 has 16 residues. CDR3 sequence reads: CASRRLAGVGSYEQYF. CDR3 bases: TGTGCCAGCAGGCGACTAGCGGGAGTCGGGTCCTACGAGCAGTACTTC.

Concerning this clone itself: Other nucleotide sequences from this sample produce the same CDR3. V is TRBV18 and J is TRBJ1-1; no firm D call. CDR1 KGHSH and CDR2 LQKENI come from the germline V gene. This CDR3 has 13 amino acids. V gave up 3 bases and J gave up 1 base, with 6 bases separating them. The CDR3 DNA is TGTGCCAGCTCACCGGGAGAGAACACTGAAGCTTTCTTT. Translating it yields CASSPGENTEAFF.

The V call is TRBV12-2, the J call TRBJ2-2; the table's D gene call, TRBD2, was not cross checked with the DNA. TRBV12-2 is a pseudogene locus. This CDR3 contains 19 residues. The CDR3 DNA reads TGTGCAAGTCGCTTAGCGCCACAACTAGCGGGAGGGCCGAGCGGGGAGCTGTTTTTT. Residues: CASRLAPQLAGGPSGELFF.

The V gene is TRBV5-8, the J gene TRBJ1-2; 7 bases agree with TRBD1. The CDR3 runs 13 residues. J was trimmed by 8 bases and V by 4 bases; bases with no gene match: 8. Germline CDR1 reads SGHTS; CDR2 reads YDEGEE. CDR3 DNA sequence: TGTGCCAGCAGCAACGACAGGGTTCAAGGCTACACCTTC. It translates to CASSNDRVQGYTF. The full variable domain, rest sourced from reference TRBV5-8 and TRBJ1-2, is EAGVTQSPTHLIKTRGQQATLRCSPISGHTSVYWYQQALGLGLQFLLWYDEGEERNRGNFPPRFSGRQFPNYSSELNVNALELEDSALYLCASSNDRVQGYTFGSGTRLTVV.

This clone was observed a few times. The chain combines TRBV27 with TRBJ2-5; D ambiguous. Between the trimmed V and J ends, which lost 5 bases and 7 bases, there was a span of 11 bases. CDR1 and CDR2 from the germline V gene are MNHEY and SMNVEV (reference sequence). The CDR3 loop spans 12 amino acids. The CDR3: CASSVGVGTQYF. CDR3 sequence (DNA): TGTGCCAGCAGTGTTGGAGTGGGGACCCAGTACTTC.

In regard to this clone: Distinct nucleotide sequences in the sample also encode this CDR3. The chain joins TRBV28 to TRBJ2-7; D not resolved. The CDR3 covers 12 residues. CDR1 is MDHEN, CDR2 SYDVKM, per germline. With 8 bases removed from V and 1 base from J, the gap between germline ends came to 9 bases. CDR3 residues: CASSPGSYEQYF. The CDR3 DNA is TGTGCCAGCTCTCCAGGTTCCTACGAGCAGTACTTC. The full variable domain, with the rest looked up from reference TRBV28 and TRBJ2-7, is DVKVTQSSRYLVKRTGEKVFLECVQDMDHENMFWYRQDPGLGLRLIYFSYDVKMKEKGDIPEGYSVSREKKERFSLILESASTNQTSMYLCASSPGSYEQYFGPGTRLTVT.

This chain connects TRBV5-1 to TRBJ1-1, with D perhaps TRBD1 (6 bases). V gave up 3 bases and J gave up 3 bases, with 12 bases separating them. Germline V gives CDR1 SGHRS, CDR2 YFSETQ. The CDR3 spans 14 residues. The CDR3 region is CASSYQTGYTEAFF. The CDR3 DNA is TGCGCCAGCAGCTATCAAACAGGGTACACTGAAGCTTTCTTT.

In its sample, this clone was seen a few times. The rearrangement joins TRBV2 to TRBJ2-2; 7 nucleotides agree with TRBD1. The CDR3 extends over 15 amino acids. Germline trimming cut 4 bases from V and 8 bases from J; bases unmatched to any gene: 10. CDR1 is SNHLY and CDR2 is FYNNEI in the germline V gene. As DNA, the CDR3 is TGTGCCAGCAGTGGACCCCGGGACAGAACGGGGGAGCTGTTTTTT. Translated, it gives CASSGPRDRTGELFF.

The chain couples TRBV7-8 to TRBJ2-3, with a tentative D call TRBD2 (5 bases). Trimming cost V 5 bases and J 3 bases, with 15 bases left between them. Germline CDR1 is SGHVS and CDR2 is FQNEAQ. The CDR3 is 15 residues long. The CDR3 spells CASSPGLSGTDTQYF. Written as DNA, the CDR3 is TGTGCCAGCAGCCCAGGACTTTCGGGTACAGATACGCAGTATTTT.

V usage is TRBV2 and J usage is TRBJ1-1; no reliable D call. V was cut by 5 bases and J by 3 bases, with 7 bases left in between. The CDR3 has 12 amino acids. CDR1 is SNHLY, CDR2 FYNNEI, per germline. The CDR3 spells CASSRSDTEAFF. The CDR3 DNA follows: TGTGCCAGCAGTCGATCGGACACTGAAGCTTTCTTT. The complete variable domain, with remaining parts taken from reference TRBV2 and TRBJ1-1, reads EPEVTQTPSHQVTQMGQEVILRCVPISNHLYFYWYRQILGQKVEFLVSFYNNEISEKSEIFDDQFSVERPDGSNFTLKIRSTKLEDSAMYFCASSRSDTEAFFGQGTRLTVV.

The chain carries TRBV6-1 and TRBJ2-3, with a weak D call TRBD2 (6 bases). The CDR3 extends over 11 amino acids. V lost 6 bases, J lost 5 bases, and 6 bases lay in between. Germline V gene lookup returns CDR1 MNHNS and CDR2 SASEGT. The CDR3 is CASREGDTQYF. The CDR3 DNA reads as TGTGCCAGCAGGGAGGGAGATACGCAGTATTTT.

Of note for this clone: One end of the junction fails to match germline, which may point to a read error. The same CDR3 is also encoded by other DNA sequences in this sample. The gene calls are TRBV29-1 and TRBJ1-1, with a tentative D call TRBD1 (6 bases). The length of the CDR3 is 13 residues. Germline V lookup: CDR1 SQVTM, CDR2 ANQGSEA. CDR3 in DNA: TGCAGCGTAGAAGGACAGCAGAACACTGAAGCTTTCTTT. The encoded protein is CSVEGQQNTEAFF.

This clone was picked up one time. This rearrangement joins TRBV2 to TRBJ1-6; maybe TRBD1 (5 bases). Germline loops: CDR1 SNHLY, CDR2 FYNNEI. The CDR3 consists of 15 residues. Between the trimmed V and J ends, which lost 9 bases and 5 bases, there was a span of 17 bases. The CDR3 DNA reads as TGTGCCAGTCGGACCGGGGGATTTAATAATTCACCCCTCCACTTT. It codes for CASRTGGFNNSPLHF.

This clone has a single count. The same CDR3 arises from other DNA sequences in this sample as well. The gene calls are TRBV5-1 and TRBJ2-3, with a weak D call TRBD1 (6 bases). CDR1 SGHRS and CDR2 YFSETQ come from the germline V gene. The V and J ends lost 0 bases and 2 bases respectively, with 7 bases between them. This CDR3 is 14 amino acids long. The CDR3 is CASSLGQATDTQYF. The CDR3 nucleotides read TGCGCCAGCAGCTTGGGACAGGCCACAGATACGCAGTATTTT. Looking up the rest from reference TRBV5-1 and TRBJ2-3 gives the full variable domain: KAGVTQTPRYLIKTRGQQVTLSCSPISGHRSVSWYQQTPGQGLQFLFEYFSETQRNKGNFPGRFSGRQFSNSRSEMNVSTLELGDSALYLCASSLGQATDTQYFGPGTRLTVL.

The sample holds one count of this clone. The chain recombines TRBV6-5 with TRBJ2-7, with 8 bases matching TRBD1. Germline CDR1 is MNHEY and CDR2 is SVGAGI. The trim removed 6 bases at V and 0 bases at J, leaving 4 bases unmatched. This CDR3 has 14 amino acids. CDR3 DNA sequence: TGTGCCAGCAGATCGGGACAGGTCTCCTACGAGCAGTACTTC. This gives the protein CASRSGQVSYEQYF.

The CDR3 region is CASSIKGQVGYEQYF. The CDR3 nucleotides read TGTGCCAGTAGTATAAAGGGACAGGTCGGCTACGAGCAGTACTTC. The gene calls are TRBV19 and TRBJ2-7; 8 bases are shared with TRBD1. J gave up 3 bases and V 2 bases, and 6 bases lay outside the gene matches. Germline loops: CDR1 LNHDA, CDR2 SQIVND (reference sequence). This CDR3 is built from 15 residues.

The V and J genes are TRBV6-1 and TRBJ2-3; maybe TRBD2 (5 bases). This CDR3 comprises 13 residues. Germline V lookup: CDR1 MNHNS, CDR2 SASEGT. V was trimmed by 7 bases and J by 4 bases, leaving 12 bases between them. CDR3 in amino acids: CASTLVGADTQYF. The DNA of the CDR3 is TGTGCCAGCACCCTAGTCGGGGCAGATACGCAGTATTTT.

The V call is TRBV18, the J call TRBJ2-7; weak D call: TRBD1 (5 bases). Per the germline V gene, CDR1 is KGHSH and CDR2 is LQKENI. This CDR3 is built from 14 residues. V gave up 1 base and J gave up 4 bases, with 11 bases separating them. The CDR3 reads CASSPLPGPYEQYF. The CDR3 region has the DNA TGTGCCAGCTCACCACTTCCAGGGCCGTACGAGCAGTACTTC.

The CDR3 DNA follows: TGTGCCAGCAGCTTCGGGGAGAACACTGAAGCTTTCTTT. Translating it yields CASSFGENTEAFF. V gene TRBV11-3 combines with J gene TRBJ1-1; D is unresolved. Germline V gives CDR1 SGHNT, CDR2 YENEEA. This CDR3 has 13 residues. Between the trimmed V and J ends, which lost 3 bases and 1 base, there was a span of 6 bases.

The genes are TRBV29-1 and TRBJ2-7; 12 nucleotides align to TRBD1. Germline CDR1 SQVTM, CDR2 ANQGSEA. The CDR3 runs 13 residues. V shed 6 bases, J shed 5 bases, and the junction held 5 bases outside the gene matches. The CDR3 sequence: CSVGDRGLDEQYF. The CDR3 nucleotides are TGCAGCGTCGGGGACAGGGGGCTAGACGAGCAGTACTTC.

The chain recombines TRBV10-1 with TRBJ2-2, with D perhaps matching TRBD2 (6 bases). CDR3 length equals 15 residues. Between the trimmed V and J ends, which lost 4 bases and 1 base, there was a span of 10 bases. CDR1 is WNHNN, CDR2 SYGVQD, per germline (reference sequence). The CDR3 region is CASSGGDRNTGELFF. The CDR3 nucleotides read TGCGCCAGCAGTGGGGGGGACCGGAACACCGGGGAGCTGTTTTTT.

V and J are TRBV2 and TRBJ2-2; D perhaps matches TRBD1 (6 bases). This CDR3 spans 14 amino acids. Germline V gene lookup returns CDR1 SNHLY and CDR2 FYNNEI. V gave up 6 bases and J gave up 2 bases, with 10 bases separating them. CDR3 nucleotides: TGTGCCAGCAGAAGGACAGAAAACACCGGGGAGCTGTTTTTT. Amino acids: CASRRTENTGELFF.